Below are 20 T cell receptor beta chains sequenced from a single sample in a study of a mutant IDH1 vaccine in newly diagnosed glioma (dated by TCRdb to the early 2020s). The library was built by means of the immunoSEQ multiplex PCR assay. This is the immuneACCESS table as TCRdb keeps it, with only in-frame sequences that have V and J called. A part of the clones is gone; compared with another copy, unresolved V genes explain less than half, and the rest is unexplained. A total of over 25,000 clones appear in this sample, approximately 91% of them only once. The ten largest account for around 4.9% of the sample. Interpreted using the paper, the time point label stands for: baseline, week 1 (first vaccination visit). The sample's treatment or condition label is to be understood as: pre-vaccination baseline after standard-of-care therapy. The sequenced sample was PBMCs, obtained from a glioma patient treated with radiotherapy, temozolomide or both. These receptors originate from a woman between 40 and 50 years old with glioma.

This chain connects TRBV6-5 to TRBJ2-2, with D perhaps being TRBD1 or TRBD2 (5 bases each). Germline loops: CDR1 MNHEY, CDR2 SVGAGI. Trimming took 8 bases from V and 8 from J, leaving 18 bases between them. This CDR3 region has 14 residues. This CDR3 reads CASRSEGRAGELFF. As DNA, the CDR3 is TGTGCCAGCCGATCAGAGGGACGGGCGGGGGAGCTGTTTTTT.

The V call is TRBV6-1, the J call TRBJ1-5, with a tentative D call TRBD1 (5 bases). V lost 8 bases, J lost 4 bases, and 15 bases lay in between. CDR1 MNHNS and CDR2 SASEGT come from the germline V gene. The length of the CDR3 is 14 residues. The CDR3 reads CASGKTGKNQPQHF. The CDR3 DNA is TGTGCCAGCGGCAAAACAGGTAAAAATCAGCCCCAGCATTTT.

With regard to this clone: Relative to the germline gene, one junction end is altered; a read error may explain this. This chain's CDR3 is CASSLEWGYQETQYF. Here the CDR3 DNA reads TGTGCTAGCAGCTTAGAGTGGGGGTACCAAGAGACCCAGTACTTC. The chain links TRBV7-7 to TRBJ2-5, with D possibly called TRBD1 or TRBD2 (5 bases each). CDR1 and CDR2 from the germline V gene are SSHAT and FNYEAQ (reference sequence). This CDR3 comprises 15 residues. Full variable domain (remainder filled in from reference TRBV7-7 and TRBJ2-5): GAGVSQSPRYKVTKRGQDVTLRCDPISSHATLYWYQQALGQGPEFLTYFNYEAQPDKSGLPSDRFSAERPEGSISTLTIQRTEQRDSAMYRCASSLEWGYQETQYFGPGTRLLVL.

This sequence joins TRBV7-8 and TRBJ1-1; D gene unclear. In germline, CDR1 is SGHVS, CDR2 FQNEAQ. The V and J ends lost 1 base and 1 base respectively, with 10 bases between them. The CDR3 covers 15 residues. In nucleotides, the CDR3 is TGTGCCAGCAGCTTAGTGAGTGGAGCGAACACTGAAGCTTTCTTT. Amino acids: CASSLVSGANTEAFF.

The chain couples TRBV6-5 to TRBJ1-2, with TRBD1 identical over 8 bases. Germline V gene sequence: CDR1 MNHEY, CDR2 SVGAGI. This CDR3 is built from 14 residues. With 7 bases clipped from V and 6 bases from J, the junction kept 10 bases outside the gene matches. CDR3 in DNA: TGTGCCAGCAACTTTCAGGGGGCGCGGGATGGCTACACCTTC. Residues: CASNFQGARDGYTF.

This rearrangement joins TRBV6-5 to TRBJ2-1, with 7 bases identical to TRBD2. The J segment lost 7 bases and the V segment lost 1 base, leaving 10 bases of the junction unmatched. The CDR3 has 16 amino acids. Germline V gene data show CDR1 as MNHEY and CDR2 as SVGAGI. CDR3 DNA: TGTGCCAGCAGTTACTTCCAGGGAGGGCCCGGGAATGAGCAGTTCTTC. Residues: CASSYFQGGPGNEQFF.

This clone was counted once. This chain links TRBV1 with TRBJ1-5. TRBV1 has pseudogene status. The CDR3 runs 15 residues. This CDR3 reads CTSTPSGIQNQPQHF. Written as DNA, the CDR3 is TGCACCAGCACCCCGTCCGGGATACAGAATCAGCCCCAGCATTTT.

V is TRBV5-1 and J is TRBJ1-3; the D is unclear. The germline V gene has CDR1 SGHRS and CDR2 YFSETQ. Trimming removed 0 bases at V and 2 bases at J, with 9 bases between. There are 15 residues in the CDR3. CDR3 nucleotides: TGCGCCAGCAGCTTGGGGGCAGATCCTGGAAACACCATATATTTT. Residues: CASSLGADPGNTIYF.

This sequence joins TRBV10-3 and TRBJ1-2; D is perhaps TRBD1 (5 bases). The CDR3 length is 16 residues. Germline V lookup: CDR1 ENHRY, CDR2 SYGVKD. Trimming cost V 0 bases and J 4 bases, with 15 bases left between them. The CDR3 spells CAISESRDAWSYGYTF. CDR3 in DNA: TGTGCCATCAGTGAGTCGAGGGACGCATGGAGCTATGGCTACACCTTC.

The V gene is TRBV14, the J gene TRBJ1-1; no reliable D call. From germline, CDR1 is SGHDN and CDR2 FVKESK. The CDR3 contains 13 residues. The V end was cut by 4 bases, the J end by 0 bases, with 6 bases between. The CDR3 loop is CASSREMNTEAFF. For the CDR3, the DNA is TGTGCCAGCAGCCGAGAGATGAACACTGAAGCTTTCTTT.

This rearrangement joins TRBV4-2 to TRBJ2-3; maybe TRBD2 (5 bases). The length of the CDR3 is 15 residues. CDR1 LGHNA and CDR2 YNFKEQ come from the germline V gene. The germline V and J ends were trimmed by 0 bases and 3 bases, with 10 bases remaining between them. CDR3 protein: CASSQDPGNTDTQYF. CDR3 nucleotide sequence: TGTGCCAGCAGCCAAGATCCCGGGAATACAGATACGCAGTATTTT.

This rearrangement joins TRBV21-1 to TRBJ2-3; the D call in the table, TRBD2, was not verified against the DNA. TRBV21-1 is an annotated pseudogene. There are 19 residues in the CDR3. The CDR3 region is CASSKGPRLAGTHADTQYF. The CDR3 DNA reads TGTGCCAGCAGCAAAGGGCCTCGGCTAGCGGGGACGCACGCAGATACGCAGTATTTT.

V usage is TRBV7-9 and J usage is TRBJ1-4, with TRBD1 identical over 8 bases. The CDR3 consists of 14 residues. CDR1 SEHNR and CDR2 FQNEAQ come from the germline V gene (reference sequence). V trimming: 5 bases; J trimming: 4 bases; junction bases outside the gene matches: 3. The CDR3 protein is CASSPDRVNEKLFF. CDR3 coding DNA: TGTGCCAGCAGCCCGGACAGGGTTAATGAAAAACTGTTTTTT. The full variable domain, rest sourced from reference TRBV7-9 and TRBJ1-4, is DTGVSQNPRHKITKRGQNVTFRCDPISEHNRLYWYRQTLGQGPEFLTYFQNEAQLEKSRLLSDRFSAERPKGSFSTLEIQRTEQGDSAMYLCASSPDRVNEKLFFGSGTQLSVL.

The V call is TRBV29-1, the J call TRBJ2-7, with D possibly being TRBD1 (5 bases). V gave up 0 bases and J gave up 1 base, with 10 bases separating them. Germline V gene data show CDR1 as SQVTM and CDR2 as ANQGSEA. The length of the CDR3 is 14 residues. The DNA for the CDR3 is TGCAGCGTTGAAGATCCAGGGATATCCTACGAGCAGTACTTC. The encoded protein is CSVEDPGISYEQYF.

This chain joins TRBV11-2 and TRBJ2-2; 11 nucleotides agree with TRBD2. The CDR3 is 18 amino acids. The germline V gene encodes CDR1 SGHAT and CDR2 FQNNGV. V shed 1 base and J 2 bases; nucleotides not matched to a gene: 6. The CDR3 is CASSLVLAGGPNTGELFF. The CDR3 DNA reads TGTGCCAGCAGCTTAGTCCTAGCGGGAGGACCTAACACCGGGGAGCTGTTTTTT.

The chain combines TRBV18 with TRBJ1-5, with 7 bases identical to TRBD1. The CDR3 runs to 15 residues. Trimming at V came to 4 bases and at J to 5 bases, leaving 8 bases not matched to a gene. CDR1 and CDR2 from the germline V gene are KGHSH and LQKENI. CDR3 sequence: CASSRRGVLYQPQHF. Here the CDR3 DNA reads TGTGCCAGCTCACGCAGGGGGGTTTTGTATCAGCCCCAGCATTTT.

This clone was found once. This chain connects TRBV30 to TRBJ2-3; the D call may be TRBD1 or TRBD2 (5 bases each). From germline, CDR1 is GTSNPN and CDR2 SVGIG (reference sequence). The length of the CDR3 is 16 residues. The V end was cut by 2 bases, the J end by 2 bases, with 17 bases between. The CDR3 DNA follows: TGTGCCTGGAGTCTATTAGGACTGGGACCCACAGATACGCAGTATTTT. It encodes CAWSLLGLGPTDTQYF.

The CDR3 is CASSSPGQGLYEQYF. The CDR3 DNA is TGTGCCAGCAGCTCTCCGGGACAGGGTCTATACGAGCAGTACTTC. The chain uses TRBV4-2 and TRBJ2-7; TRBD1 agrees at 9 bases. From germline, CDR1 is LGHNA and CDR2 YNFKEQ. V was pared by 5 bases and J by 4 bases, with 9 bases of the junction left unmatched. The CDR3 contains 15 residues.

This chain connects TRBV2 to TRBJ1-2; D not resolved. The CDR3 has 16 residues. Between the trimmed V and J ends, which lost 6 bases and 2 bases, there was a span of 19 bases. Germline V gives CDR1 SNHLY, CDR2 FYNNEI. The CDR3 DNA sequence: TGTGCCAGCAGAGCCATGTTCACTCAGAAAAACTATGGCTACACCTTC. Amino acids: CASRAMFTQKNYGYTF.

The rearrangement links TRBV5-1 to TRBJ2-7; 9 bases agree with TRBD1. V gave up 5 bases and J gave up 5 bases; unmatched junction bases: 14. The CDR3 is 16 residues long. CDR1 and CDR2 from the germline V gene are SGHRS and YFSETQ. CDR3 protein: CASRGVTGTGLHEQYF. The CDR3, as DNA: TGCGCCAGCAGAGGGGTTACCGGGACAGGGTTACACGAGCAGTACTTC.